This T cell receptor (beta chain) was captured in a study of post-analysis software for immune sequencing data. For the study at large: Relapsing-remitting, secondary progressive and progressive-relapsing multiple sclerosis were all included among the disease courses.

This clonotype was seen a few times. Its matching antigen is unknown. Germline assignment: CDR1 MGHDK and CDR2 SYGVNS. This CDR3 is 14 amino acids long. V was pared by 1 base and J by 2 bases, with 9 bases between. Sequencing libraries made from TCR beta cDNA carried unique molecular identifiers. Input populations of roughly 0.85 to 11 million T cells gave rise to hundreds of thousands of cDNA molecules. Via MiXCR, TCRdb re-called the PCR reads, giving one row per CDR3 protein. The sample lists approximately 180,000 distinct CDR3 sequences, about 30% occurring once. Whole-study findings and limits: Those samples that were prepared in the same batch co-clustered strongly by F measure. Compared against controls, patients with multiple sclerosis displayed significantly lower normalized Chao1 diversity. About five TRBV segments occurring more often in patients than controls included TRBV5-6, TRBV5-1 and TRBV20-1.

The receptor's source is a girl aged 10 to 17 with multiple sclerosis. The chain has TRBV25-1 and TRBJ2-7; TRBD2 is a possible D gene (7 bases). The sample taken for sequencing was blood. CDR3: CASSEWGGTYEQYF. CDR3 bases: TGTGCCAGCAGTGAATGGGGGGGCACCTACGAGCAGTACTTC.